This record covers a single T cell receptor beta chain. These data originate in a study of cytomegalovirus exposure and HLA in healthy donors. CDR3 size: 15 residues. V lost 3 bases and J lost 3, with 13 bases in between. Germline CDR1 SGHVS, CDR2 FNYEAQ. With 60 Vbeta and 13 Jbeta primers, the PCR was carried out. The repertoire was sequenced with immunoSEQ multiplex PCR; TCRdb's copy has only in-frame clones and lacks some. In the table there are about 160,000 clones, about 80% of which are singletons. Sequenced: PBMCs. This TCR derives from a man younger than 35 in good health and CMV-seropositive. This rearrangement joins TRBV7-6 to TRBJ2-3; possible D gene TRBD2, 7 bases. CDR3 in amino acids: CASSLGGGATDTQYF. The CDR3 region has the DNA TGTGCCAGCAGCTTGGGTGGGGGGGCAACAGATACGCAGTATTTT.